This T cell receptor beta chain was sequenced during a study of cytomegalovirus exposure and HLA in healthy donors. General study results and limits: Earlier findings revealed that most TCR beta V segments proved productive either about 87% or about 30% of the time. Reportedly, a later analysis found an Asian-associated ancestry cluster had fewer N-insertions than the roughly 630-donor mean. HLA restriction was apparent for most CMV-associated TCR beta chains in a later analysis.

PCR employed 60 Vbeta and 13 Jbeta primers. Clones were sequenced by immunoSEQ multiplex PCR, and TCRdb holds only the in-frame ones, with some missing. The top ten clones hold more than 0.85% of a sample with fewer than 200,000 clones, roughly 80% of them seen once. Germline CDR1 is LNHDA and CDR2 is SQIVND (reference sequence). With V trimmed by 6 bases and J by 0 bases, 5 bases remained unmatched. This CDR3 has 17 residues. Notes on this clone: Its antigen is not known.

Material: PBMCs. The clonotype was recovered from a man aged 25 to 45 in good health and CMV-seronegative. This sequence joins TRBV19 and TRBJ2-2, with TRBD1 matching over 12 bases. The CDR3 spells CASRGTGGYPNTGELFF. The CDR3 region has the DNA TGTGCCAGTAGGGGGACAGGGGGCTATCCGAACACCGGGGAGCTGTTTTTT.